The 21 T cell receptor beta chains below come from one sample, sequenced in a study of blood T cell repertoires in COVID-19. Profiling relied on immunoSEQ multiplex PCR, and the TCRdb table lists in-frame clones only, not all of them. The table has tens of thousands of clones, 80% to 90% seen once. Sequencing input: peripheral blood. The receptor set was obtained from a man aged 80 or over with acute or convalescent COVID-19.

This chain connects TRBV6-5 to TRBJ2-7, with 7 bases matching TRBD1. The V and J ends lost 2 bases and 3 bases, in that order; junction bases with no gene match: 1. CDR3 length: 13 amino acids. Germline CDR1 and CDR2: MNHEY and SVGAGI. DNA for the CDR3: TGTGCCAGCAGTTACCGACAGGGCTACGAGCAGTACTTC. Translating it yields CASSYRQGYEQYF.

The chain links TRBV6-5 to TRBJ2-7, with D possibly being TRBD2 (5 bases). The CDR3 extends over 15 amino acids. V lost 5 bases and J 7 bases, leaving 21 bases between the germline ends. CDR1 is MNHEY, CDR2 SVGAGI, per germline. The CDR3 sequence is CASSLAGGYAWEQYF. The CDR3 coding sequence is TGTGCCAGCAGTCTAGCTGGTGGGTACGCGTGGGAGCAGTACTTC.

This chain joins TRBV21-1 and TRBJ2-2; the table's D call, TRBD2, was not checked against the DNA. TRBV21-1 is labeled a pseudogene. The CDR3 covers 14 residues. The CDR3 bases are TGTGCCAGCACCCCAGGTCGAGGGTCCGGGGAGCTGTTTTTT. Translated: CASTPGRGSGELFF.

This clone was seen once. The chain joins TRBV7-2 to TRBJ1-6, with D possibly TRBD1 on 6 matching bases. Trimming cost V 10 bases and J 9 bases, with 16 bases left between them. The germline V gene encodes CDR1 SGHTA and CDR2 FQGNSA. The CDR3 totals 13 residues. CDR3 protein: CATKRGASSPLHF. The CDR3 DNA sequence: TGTGCCACCAAGCGGGGGGCTTCTTCACCCCTCCACTTT.

The J gene is TRBJ2-1, the V gene TRBV19; 14 nucleotides line up with TRBD2. This CDR3 has 11 residues. After removal of 6 bases from V and 15 bases from J, the junction contained 1 base not matched to a gene. CDR1 LNHDA and CDR2 SQIVND come from the germline V gene (reference sequence). CDR3 nucleotide sequence: TGTGCCAGTAGGGGACTAGCGGGGGCGTTCTTC. This encodes CASRGLAGAFF.

J is TRBJ2-1 and V is TRBV7-2; 9 nucleotides agree with TRBD2. CDR3 length: 15 amino acids. CDR1 SGHTA and CDR2 FQGNSA come from the germline V gene. J gave up 4 bases and V 3 bases, and 4 bases lay outside the gene matches. CDR3 coding DNA: TGTGCCAGCAGCTTTTCTAGCGGGGCGTACAATGAGCAGTTCTTC. Amino acid sequence: CASSFSSGAYNEQFF. Using reference TRBV7-2 and TRBJ2-1 for the parts outside the CDR3, the full variable domain is GAGVSQSPSNKVTEKGKDVELRCDPISGHTALYWYRQSLGQGLEFLIYFQGNSAPDKSGLPSDRFSAERTGGSVSTLTIQRTQQEDSAVYLCASSFSSGAYNEQFFGPGTRLTVL.

The chain links TRBV19 to TRBJ2-7; D remains unclear. The ends were cut back, 1 base at V and 9 bases at J, with 13 bases in the middle. CDR3 length: 13 residues. CDR1 is LNHDA and CDR2 is SQIVND in the germline V gene (reference sequence). The CDR3 DNA reads as TGTGCCAGTAGTATAGCTTCCGGAACGGGGCAGTACTTC. It codes for CASSIASGTGQYF.

The chain couples TRBV28 to TRBJ1-2, with D tentatively TRBD1 (6 bases). Between the trimmed V and J ends, which lost 6 bases and 2 bases, there was a span of 7 bases. Germline lookup yields CDR1 MDHEN and CDR2 SYDVKM. CDR3 size: 12 residues. The CDR3 nucleotides are TGTGCCAGCAGCGGACAGAACTATGGCTACACCTTC. Amino acids: CASSGQNYGYTF.

The rearrangement uses TRBV4-2 and TRBJ2-7; 14 bases match TRBD2. This CDR3 comprises 18 residues. CDR1 is LGHNA, CDR2 YNFKEQ, per germline. V lost 0 bases, J lost 6 bases, and 10 bases stayed unmatched. The CDR3 sequence: CASSQDPGGGTSGGEQYF. CDR3 nucleotides: TGTGCCAGCAGCCAAGATCCGGGGGGCGGGACTAGCGGGGGCGAGCAGTACTTC.

This chain connects TRBV4-1 to TRBJ2-2; TRBD2 might be the D (5 bases). The CDR3 is 17 residues long. Germline-derived CDR1 and CDR2 are MGHRA and YSYEKL. The V end was cut by 0 bases, the J end by 1 base, with 12 bases between. The CDR3 region is CASSQEWSGGNTGELFF. The CDR3, as DNA: TGCGCCAGCAGCCAAGAGTGGTCTGGAGGGAACACCGGGGAGCTGTTTTTT.

The V gene is TRBV6-4, the J gene TRBJ1-6; 7 positions agree with TRBD1. Germline loops: CDR1 MRHNA, CDR2 SNTAGT. The trim removed 6 bases at V and 7 bases at J, leaving 6 bases unmatched. CDR3 length: 14 residues. Written as DNA, the CDR3 is TGTGCCAGCAGCCCACAGGGGAACAATTCACCCCTCCACTTT. Protein sequence: CASSPQGNNSPLHF.

The chain combines TRBV2 with TRBJ2-1, with D perhaps matching TRBD1 (7 bases). V shed 4 bases and J shed 3 bases, with 13 bases lying between them. The CDR3 sequence is 15 residues long. Germline loops: CDR1 SNHLY, CDR2 FYNNEI. This chain's CDR3 is CASSAGRGDYNEQFF. The CDR3 DNA is TGTGCCAGCAGTGCTGGCAGGGGGGACTACAATGAGCAGTTCTTC.

This rearrangement joins TRBV4-1 to TRBJ2-5; weak D call: TRBD2 (7 bases). CDR1 is MGHRA, CDR2 YSYEKL, per germline. V was trimmed by 6 bases and J by 5 bases, leaving 22 bases between them. The CDR3 spans 16 residues. In DNA, the CDR3 is TGCGCCAGCAGGGGGGGCGCAGAGCGGGGAGGGGAGACCCAGTACTTC. It translates to CASRGGAERGGETQYF.

The gene calls are TRBV7-3 and TRBJ2-1; 9 bases are a match to TRBD2. The junction had 12 bases not matched to a gene; V was cut back by 5 bases and J by 4 bases. CDR3 size: 17 residues. The germline gives CDR1 SGHTA, CDR2 FQGTGA. CDR3 residues: CASSREGPSGIYNEQFF. DNA of the CDR3: TGTGCCAGCAGCCGAGAAGGTCCTAGCGGGATTTACAATGAGCAGTTCTTC.

The gene calls are TRBV6-5 and TRBJ2-2, with 7 bases matching TRBD1. Germline CDR1 and CDR2: MNHEY and SVGAGI. V was clipped by 6 bases and J by 6 bases; unmatched bases: 1. This CDR3 contains 12 residues. This CDR3 reads CASRQGAGELFF. CDR3 coding DNA: TGTGCCAGCAGGCAGGGGGCCGGGGAGCTGTTTTTT.

The chain joins TRBV27 to TRBJ2-7; 10 nucleotides align to TRBD1. The CDR3 runs to 15 residues. V lost 6 bases to trimming and J lost 5 bases; unmatched junction nucleotides: 10. Germline V gene lookup returns CDR1 MNHEY and CDR2 SMNVEV (reference sequence). The CDR3 spells CASRGTRDRGHEQYF. The CDR3 region has the DNA TGTGCCAGCAGGGGAACCCGGGACAGGGGCCACGAGCAGTACTTC.

V is TRBV4-3 and J is TRBJ2-1, with D unresolved. Germline V gives CDR1 LGHNA, CDR2 YSLEER. Deletions cut 0 bases from V and 10 bases from J, with 7 bases between. CDR3 length equals 12 residues. The CDR3 sequence: CASSQDHREQFF. The CDR3 DNA reads as TGCGCCAGCAGCCAAGATCATCGGGAGCAGTTCTTC.

In its sample, this clone was seen once. The CDR3 bases are TGCGCCAGCAGTCCCATGGACAGGGATGTTAACTATGGCTACACCTTC. Amino acid sequence: CASSPMDRDVNYGYTF. V usage is TRBV23-1 and J usage is TRBJ1-2; 8 bases match TRBD1. TRBV23-1 is labeled an ORF, and its function is uncertain. CDR3 length: 16 amino acids. V lost 4 bases and J lost 1; bases outside the gene matches: 8.

This CDR3 is CASSLGRAGVAQHF. The CDR3 region has the DNA TGTGCCAGCAGCTTGGGACGGGCGGGGGTGGCCCAGCATTTT. The chain recombines TRBV7-2 with TRBJ1-5; weak D call: TRBD1 (5 bases). Germline V gene lookup returns CDR1 SGHTA and CDR2 FQGNSA. The CDR3 totals 14 residues. Trimming left V 3 bases short and J 11 bases short, with 17 bases between.

The chain carries TRBV28 and TRBJ2-2; D unresolved. The CDR3 contains 17 residues. Per the germline V gene, CDR1 is MDHEN and CDR2 is SYDVKM. The ends were cut back, 6 bases at V and 0 bases at J, with 17 bases in the middle. CDR3 amino acids: CASSPTGYTSNTGELFF. The CDR3 DNA sequence: TGTGCCAGCAGCCCTACCGGGTATACATCGAACACCGGGGAGCTGTTTTTT.

This sequence joins TRBV12-5 and TRBJ2-1, with 10 bases identical to TRBD1. Germline lookup yields CDR1 LGHNT and CDR2 FRNRAP. The CDR3 totals 15 residues. The junction had 3 bases not matched to a gene; V was cut back by 5 bases and J by 2 bases. The CDR3 DNA follows: TGTGCTAGTGGTCGAGGACAGGGGGCCTACAATGAGCAGTTCTTC. The encoded protein is CASGRGQGAYNEQFF. Filled out from reference TRBV12-5 and TRBJ2-1, the complete variable domain reads DARVTQTPRHKVTEMGQEVTMRCQPILGHNTVFWYRQTMMQGLELLAYFRNRAPLDDSGMPKDRFSAEMPDATLATLKIQPSEPRDSAVYFCASGRGQGAYNEQFFGPGTRLTVL.